Below are 2 T cell receptor beta chains sequenced from a single sample in a study of blood T cell repertoires in COVID-19. This table comes from immunoSEQ multiplex PCR, and its TCRdb copy is limited to in-frame clones, with some not included. The sample yields 75,000 to 90,000 clones, about 80% seen once. The sequencing input was peripheral blood. These receptors came from a middle-aged woman with active or convalescent COVID-19.

This clone is large (0.1 to 1%) by share. This chain connects TRBV10-2 to TRBJ2-1, with 14 bases lining up with TRBD2. The junction had 13 bases not matched to a gene; V was cut back by 11 bases and J by 10 bases. Germline V gene data show CDR1 as WSHSY and CDR2 as SAAADI. CDR3 size: 15 residues. Here the CDR3 DNA reads TGCGCCCCTCCTTCCGGGACTAGCGGGAGTAAAGAGCAGTTCTTC. Protein product: CAPPSGTSGSKEQFF.

The chain recombines TRBV10-3 with TRBJ1-1; D not resolved. Per the germline V gene, CDR1 is ENHRY and CDR2 is SYGVKD. The CDR3 consists of 12 residues. Trimming stripped 6 bases from V and 6 bases from J, with 11 bases between. CDR3 bases: TGTGCCATCAGACAGCAGTCGGCTGAAGCTTTCTTT. This sequence encodes CAIRQQSAEAFF.